This is a list of T cell receptor beta chains from one sample in a study of T cells in Graves' hyperthyroidism and ophthalmopathy. Each CDR3 protein is one row after TCRdb ran MiXCR on the multiplex PCR reads. The sample comprises some 510,000 distinct CDR3 sequences, less than 25% of which are singletons, and roughly 29% rests with the top ten. The sample was blood. The receptors here all came from a young man with Graves' hyperthyroidism. The CDR3 runs from the conserved cysteine through the conserved F or W. The D gene is left open where the match is weak. Only part of the rows carry a size: once, few, many, or a class if the clone is expanded.

clone_size cdr3_length j_call d_call v_call cdr3_aa cdr3_nt
many 15 TRBJ1-5 - TRBV6-1 CASKRRDASNQPQHF TGTGCCAGCAAGAGACGGGACGCTTCTAATCAGCCCCAGCATTTT
many 17 TRBJ1-2 TRBD1 TRBV20-1 CSARGPGGDRANYGYTF TGCAGTGCTAGAGGCCCAGGGGGCGACAGAGCTAACTATGGCTACACCTTC
- 17 TRBJ2-6 TRBD1 TRBV5-1 CASSAGTGSLGANVLTF TGCGCCAGCAGCGCCGGGACAGGGTCCCTGGGGGCCAACGTCCTGACTTTC
- 14 TRBJ1-5 TRBD1 TRBV28 CASSSGGTNQPQHF TGTGCCAGCAGTTCAGGGGGAACCAATCAGCCCCAGCATTTT
many 15 TRBJ2-5 TRBD1 TRBV5-1 CASSLPDRGQETQYF TGCGCCAGCAGCTTGCCGGACAGGGGGCAAGAGACCCAGTACTTC
- 13 TRBJ1-1 - TRBV18 CASSQGSGSEAFF TGTGCCAGCTCACAGGGGTCTGGATCTGAAGCTTTCTTT
many 17 TRBJ1-5 - TRBV6-2/TRBV6-3 CASSSNQGVGFNQPQHF TGTGCCAGCAGTTCAAATCAGGGAGTCGGCTTTAATCAGCCCCAGCATTTT
few 15 TRBJ1-5 - TRBV7-2 CASSSLSGGNQPQHF TGTGCCAGCAGCTCCCTCAGCGGGGGAAATCAGCCCCAGCATTTT
many 14 TRBJ1-1 - TRBV6-1 CASSSQGWVTEAFF TGTGCCAGCAGCTCACAGGGTTGGGTCACTGAAGCTTTCTTT
few 13 TRBJ2-7 - TRBV7-9 CASSPRGDHEQYF TGTGCCAGCAGCCCCCGGGGAGATCACGAGCAGTACTTC
many 13 TRBJ1-1 TRBD1 TRBV12-3/TRBV12-4 CASSPGGEREAFF TGTGCCAGCAGCCCAGGGGGCGAAAGAGAAGCTTTCTTT
many 15 TRBJ1-1 TRBD1 TRBV28 CASSPPRGGGTEAFF TGTGCCAGCAGTCCGCCCAGGGGGGGAGGCACTGAAGCTTTCTTT
many 15 TRBJ2-7 - TRBV5-1 CASSAPGLSSYEQYF TGCGCCAGCAGCGCCCCCGGCCTCAGCTCCTACGAGCAGTACTTC
many 14 TRBJ1-2 TRBD1 TRBV30 CAWSTGQGNYGYTF TGTGCCTGGAGTACGGGACAGGGCAACTATGGCTACACCTTC
many 13 TRBJ1-6 - TRBV12-3/TRBV12-4 CASSTRRSSPLHF TGTGCCAGCAGTACCAGGCGATCTTCACCCCTCCACTTT
many 13 TRBJ1-2 TRBD1 TRBV7-2 CASSFDRENGYTF TGTGCCAGCAGCTTCGACAGGGAAAATGGCTACACCTTC
many 12 TRBJ1-2 - TRBV12-3/TRBV12-4 CASSDRGVGYTF TGTGCCAGCAGCGATCGGGGGGTTGGCTACACCTTC
many 13 TRBJ1-6 - TRBV6-5 CASFAGINSPLHF TGTGCCAGCTTCGCTGGGATTAATTCACCCCTCCACTTT
- 16 TRBJ2-2 - TRBV28 CASSQSGIRVTGELFF TGTGCCAGCAGCCAAAGCGGAATCAGGGTCACCGGGGAGCTGTTTTTT
many 15 TRBJ1-1 TRBD1 TRBV28 CASSPLQGMNTEAFF TGTGCCAGCAGTCCACTACAGGGGATGAACACTGAAGCTTTCTTT
many 14 TRBJ2-2 - TRBV6-5 CASSYSTQTGELFF TGTGCCAGCAGTTACTCGACTCAAACCGGGGAGCTGTTTTTT
many 11 TRBJ2-7 - TRBV12-3/TRBV12-4 CASSFLAGKYF -
few 15 TRBJ1-6 TRBD1 TRBV30 CAWGWGQAYNSPLHF TGTGCCTGGGGATGGGGACAGGCTTATAATTCACCCCTCCACTTT
many 14 TRBJ2-5 - TRBV2 CASSEGEPPETQYF TGTGCCAGCAGTGAGGGGGAACCTCCGGAGACCCAGTACTTC
many 12 TRBJ1-1 - TRBV6-1 CASLRRNTEAFF TGTGCCAGCTTACGGAGAAACACTGAAGCTTTCTTT
few 14 TRBJ2-7 TRBD2 TRBV7-9 CASSPAGGPVEQYF TGTGCCAGCAGCCCGGCGGGAGGGCCTGTCGAGCAGTACTTC
many 13 TRBJ2-7 - TRBV18 CASSPRGSYEQYF TGTGCCAGCAGCCCCCGGGGCTCCTACGAGCAGTACTTC
few 14 TRBJ1-2 - TRBV5-1 CASTLDSHNYGYTF TGCGCCAGCACCCTGGACAGCCATAACTATGGCTACACCTTC
many 12 TRBJ2-5 - TRBV6-2/TRBV6-3 CASSYRKETQYF TGTGCCAGCAGTTACCGGAAAGAGACCCAGTACTTC
many 14 TRBJ1-1 - TRBV6-2/TRBV6-3 CASTPRREWAEASF TGTGCCAGCACCCCTCGTAGGGAGTGGGCTGAAGCTTCCTTT
few 14 TRBJ1-5 - TRBV4-2 CASSQDGGPQPQHF TGTGCCAGCAGCCAAGACGGGGGACCTCAGCCCCAGCATTTT
- 11 TRBJ1-2 - TRBV20-1 CSAWGPPGYTF TGCAGTGCGTGGGGACCTCCGGGCTACACCTTC
many 17 TRBJ2-5 - TRBV20-1 CSAVGVARRSDRKTQYF TGCAGTGCCGTAGGAGTAGCTCGGAGGTCCGACAGGAAAACCCAGTACTTC
many 13 TRBJ1-1 TRBD1 TRBV29-1 CSVDSGQGQEAFF TGCAGCGTTGATTCGGGACAGGGACAGGAAGCTTTCTTT
- 15 TRBJ2-7 - TRBV12-3/TRBV12-4 CASSDHGDPNYEQYF TGTGCCAGCAGTGATCATGGGGACCCCAACTACGAGCAGTACTTC
many 16 TRBJ2-7 TRBD1 TRBV7-8 CASRRNRGLGTYEQYF TGTGCCAGCAGGCGAAACAGGGGTTTGGGGACCTACGAGCAGTACTTC
many 14 TRBJ2-7 TRBD1 TRBV20-1 CSARADRVGYEQYF TGCAGTGCTAGAGCCGACAGGGTGGGGTACGAGCAGTACTTC
few 15 TRBJ1-5 - TRBV19 CASSIDSGGNQPQHF TGTGCCAGTAGTATAGATTCAGGAGGCAATCAGCCCCAGCATTTT
- 12 TRBJ2-5 TRBD1 TRBV24-1 CATSGRQGTQYF TGTGCCACCAGTGGTAGACAGGGGACCCAGTACTTC
- 14 TRBJ2-3 - TRBV19 CASSIVTVTDTQYF TGTGCCAGTAGTATAGTGACCGTCACAGATACGCAGTATTTT
many 13 TRBJ1-2 - TRBV12-3/TRBV12-4 CASSSSDTYGYTF TGTGCCAGCAGTTCTTCCGACACCTATGGCTACACCTTC
many 14 TRBJ1-1 TRBD1 TRBV6-1 CASSEIQGDTEAFF TGTGCCAGCAGTGAAATACAGGGGGACACTGAAGCTTTCTTT
many 11 TRBJ2-7 - TRBV28 CASRYGYEQYF TGTGCCAGCAGGTACGGCTACGAGCAGTACTTC
many 14 TRBJ2-7 - TRBV12-3/TRBV12-4 CASSFGGSAYEQYF TGTGCCAGCAGTTTTGGGGGGTCTGCTTACGAGCAGTACTTC
- 14 TRBJ1-1 - TRBV5-1 CASSWGLGNTEAFF TGCGCCAGCAGCTGGGGGCTGGGGAACACTGAAGCTTTCTTT
many 13 TRBJ2-7 - TRBV24-1 CATSDHPADEQYF TGTGCCACCAGTGATCACCCGGCAGACGAGCAGTACTTC
- 14 TRBJ2-7 TRBD2 TRBV6-1 CASSSSGRAVEQYF TGTGCCAGCAGCTCTAGCGGGAGGGCCGTCGAGCAGTACTTC